The 31 T cell receptor beta chains given below trace back to one sample, sequenced in a study of tumor-infiltrating lymphocytes in oesophageal squamous cell carcinoma (dated by TCRdb to 2016 to 2018). The library was built by means of PCR. Sequenced on an Illumina HiSeq 2000. The raw public data were reprocessed by TCRdb itself: fastp quality trimming at Q25, MiXCR clonotype calling, in-frame beta chains only. Each record represents a unique CDR3 protein, reported with the most common genes and DNA among its rows. For this sample the table gives about 6,000 distinct CDR3 sequences, of which 14% to 15% were detected only once. In total, the top ten clones hold roughly 18% of the sample. Sequencing used esophageal tumor tissue. These receptors came from a male donor with esophageal squamous cell carcinoma.

In the case of this clonotype: The germline gene is not matched at one end of the junction; a read error may be the cause. The chain recombines TRBV7-6 with TRBJ2-5; a weak D match, TRBD2 (6 bases). Per the germline V gene, CDR1 is SGHVS and CDR2 is FNYEAQ. The CDR3 contains 13 residues. The CDR3 protein is CASGVGLVNEQWF. DNA for the CDR3: TGTGCCAGCGGCGTGGGACTGGTTAATGAGCAGTGGTTC.

This clonotype is large by share. J is TRBJ2-3 and V is TRBV5-6; D is uncertain. Trimming stripped 1 base from V and 0 bases from J, with 15 bases between. Germline assignment: CDR1 SGHDT and CDR2 YYEEEE. This CDR3 has 17 amino acids. The DNA for the CDR3 is TGTGCCAGCAGCTTGAAACTCTCGTCCTTTAGCACAGATACGCAGTATTTT. Residues: CASSLKLSSFSTDTQYF.

At least ten counts were recorded for this clonotype. This rearrangement joins TRBV10-1 to TRBJ1-4; 7 bases line up with TRBD1. There are 19 residues in the CDR3. The germline V gene has CDR1 WNHNN and CDR2 SYGVQD (reference sequence). V lost 7 bases to trimming and J lost 1 base; unmatched junction nucleotides: 18. CDR3 amino acids: CASTRSHGQEAKTNEKLFF. The CDR3 nucleotides read TGCGCCAGCACCAGGTCCCATGGACAGGAAGCGAAAACTAATGAAAAACTGTTTTTT.

In its sample, this clonotype was seen many times. The chain joins TRBV20-1 to TRBJ2-1, with 13 positions matching TRBD2. The V gene's germline CDR1 is DFQATT and CDR2 SNEGSKA (reference sequence). Losses at the gene ends were 4 bases for V and 7 bases for J; bases not matched to a gene: 7. The CDR3 sequence is 15 residues long. The CDR3 coding sequence is TGCAGTGCTATCCGAAGACTAGCGGGGGGAAATGAGCAGTTCTTC. As protein: CSAIRRLAGGNEQFF.

Judged by abundance, this clonotype is medium-sized. The junction departs from germline at one end; a sequencing error may be responsible. This chain uses TRBV7-7 with TRBJ2-5; TRBD2 aligns across 15 bases. CDR1 and CDR2 (germline): SSHAT, FNYEAQ (reference sequence). The CDR3 consists of 16 residues. CDR3 in DNA: TGTGCTAGCAGCCTGGGACTAGCGGGGGGCGAGGAGACCCAGTACTTC. Translating gives CASSLGLAGGEETQYF. Full variable domain (missing parts from reference TRBV7-7 and TRBJ2-5): GAGVSQSPRYKVTKRGQDVTLRCDPISSHATLYWYQQALGQGPEFLTYFNYEAQPDKSGLPSDRFSAERPEGSISTLTIQRTEQRDSAMYRCASSLGLAGGEETQYFGPGTRLLVL.

This clonotype was counted at least ten times. The genes are TRBV6-8 and TRBJ1-2; no firm D call. V was pared by 4 bases and J by 6 bases, with 9 bases between. The CDR3 extends over 12 amino acids. CDR1 and CDR2 from the germline V gene are MNHGY and SAAAGT. CDR3 loop: CASSLSGDGYTF. The CDR3, as DNA: TGTGCCAGCAGTTTGTCCGGGGATGGCTACACCTTC.

In its sample, this clonotype ranks as medium-sized. CDR3 region: CASSDGYEQYF. CDR3 DNA sequence: TGTGCCAGCAGTGATGGGTACGAGCAGTACTTC. The V and J genes are TRBV6-1 and TRBJ2-7, with D hard to call. CDR3 length: 11 amino acids. Germline values: CDR1 MNHNS, CDR2 SASEGT. Trimming left V 3 bases short and J 4 bases short, with 4 bases between.

This clonotype is categorized as hyperexpanded. V and J are TRBV7-8 and TRBJ2-1, with TRBD2 identical over 9 bases. CDR1 is SGHVS, CDR2 FQNEAQ, per germline. The CDR3 contains 11 residues. The V gene end was trimmed by 5 bases and the J gene end by 12 bases; junction bases not matched to a gene: 2. The CDR3 loop reads CASSVSGGQFF. The CDR3 coding sequence is TGTGCCAGCAGCGTTAGCGGGGGGCAGTTCTTC.

The genes are TRBV20-1 and TRBJ2-5; unclear D gene. Germline-derived CDR1 and CDR2 are DFQATT and SNEGSKA (reference sequence). V gave up 0 bases and J gave up 6 bases, with 20 bases separating them. The CDR3 runs to 16 residues. CDR3 DNA: TGCAGTGCTAGAGATACGTCTCTCGCGTGGCTCAAGACCCAGTACTTC. Its translation is CSARDTSLAWLKTQYF.

This clonotype is categorized as medium-sized. The J gene is TRBJ2-7, the V gene TRBV12-3 or TRBV12-4, with 8 bases identical to TRBD2. J gave up 5 bases and V 3 bases, and 12 bases lay outside the gene matches. The CDR3 loop spans 16 amino acids. The CDR3 coding sequence is TGTGCCAGCAGTTTCTCTAGCCGGGGGGGCTTGGACGAGCAGTACTTC. It translates to CASSFSSRGGLDEQYF.

The table lists this clonotype with many counts. The CDR3 protein is CASSLLTGPDNEQFF. CDR3 DNA: TGTGCCAGCAGCTTGTTAACGGGGCCGGACAATGAGCAGTTCTTC. This chain joins TRBV5-4 and TRBJ2-1, with D tentatively TRBD1 or TRBD2 (5 bases each). The germline V gene encodes CDR1 SGHNT and CDR2 YYREEE (reference sequence). This CDR3 has 15 amino acids. The V end lost 1 base, the J end lost 5 bases, and 13 bases lay between the germline ends.

This clonotype has a count of ten or more. A junction end diverges from the germline sequence, so it may reflect a read error. The genes are TRBV6-1 and TRBJ2-7; 7 bases line up with TRBD1. Looked up from germline, CDR1 is MNHNS and CDR2 is SASEGT. The CDR3 is made up of 14 amino acids. The CDR3 DNA follows: TGTGCCAGCAGTCGGGACAGTATCGATTCACCCCTCCACTTC. Protein sequence: CASSRDSIDSPLHF.

This clonotype is classed as medium-sized. This chain links TRBV28 with TRBJ2-1, with D tentatively TRBD2 (5 bases). The CDR3 runs to 14 residues. Germline V gives CDR1 MDHEN, CDR2 SYDVKM. V gave up 3 bases and J gave up 3 bases, with 9 bases separating them. CDR3 loop: CASSLRADYNEQFF. In DNA form, the CDR3 reads TGTGCCAGCAGTTTGAGGGCAGACTACAATGAGCAGTTCTTC. Based on the CDR3 plus reference TRBV28 and TRBJ2-1, the full variable domain is DVKVTQSSRYLVKRTGEKVFLECVQDMDHENMFWYRQDPGLGLRLIYFSYDVKMKEKGDIPEGYSVSREKKERFSLILESASTNQTSMYLCASSLRADYNEQFFGPGTRLTVL.

This clonotype was seen many times. A much bigger clone sits one base away, suggesting this may be a read error. The chain is built from TRBV7-2 and TRBJ2-5, with TRBD2 matching 9 bases. Germline CDR1 is SGHTA and CDR2 is FQGNSA. There are 15 residues in the CDR3. Unmatched junction bases numbered 11, after V lost 1 base and J lost 11 bases. The CDR3 reads CASSLGWRGGNEQYF. For the CDR3, the DNA is TGTGCCAGCAGCTTAGGGTGGCGGGGGGGCAATGAGCAGTACTTC.

This clonotype has a handful of counts. A read error may explain this, as a much larger clone is one base away. This sequence joins TRBV6-6 and TRBJ2-5; D gene ambiguous. V was shortened by 2 bases and J by 11 bases, with 12 bases between the two germline ends. CDR3 size: 12 residues. Germline CDR1 is MNHNY and CDR2 is SVGAGI (reference sequence). CDR3 region: CASSYTSQEQYF. The CDR3 DNA sequence: TGTGCCAGCAGTTACACAAGCCAGGAGCAGTACTTC.

This chain joins TRBV7-2 and TRBJ2-3; possibly TRBD2 for D (6 bases). The J call is uncertain, as TRBJ2-7 better fits the DNA end. Looked up from germline, CDR1 is SGHTA and CDR2 is FQGNSA. This CDR3 has 16 amino acids. The CDR3 DNA is TGTGCCAGCAGGCCGGAGGGGCCGAGCTCCTACAGTGAGCAGTACTTC. It specifies CASRPEGPSSYSEQYF.

At least ten counts were recorded for this clonotype. A much larger clone lies one base from this, so it may be a read error. J is TRBJ2-1 and V is TRBV27; 9 nucleotides align to TRBD1. Matching the DNA end better, TRBJ2-7 makes the J call doubtful. The CDR3 runs 15 residues. The germline CDR1 and CDR2 sequences are MNHEY and SMNVEV (reference sequence). The CDR3 nucleotides read TGTGCCAGCAGTCGGGACAGGGTTTACTTGGATGAGCAGTACTTC. Protein sequence: CASSRDRVYLDEQYF.

This CDR3 is CASRTPYESGELFF. The DNA for the CDR3 is TGTGCCAGCAGAACCCCATATGAGTCCGGGGAGCTGTTTTTT. V gene TRBV3-1 combines with J gene TRBJ2-2, with unresolved D. V was shortened by 6 bases and J by 6 bases, with 14 bases between the two germline ends. Germline V lookup: CDR1 LGHDT, CDR2 YNNKEL (reference sequence). CDR3 length: 14 amino acids. The full variable domain, with the rest looked up from reference TRBV3-1 and TRBJ2-2, is DTAVSQTPKYLVTQMGNDKSIKCEQNLGHDTMYWYKQDSKKFLKIMFSYNNKELIINETVPNRFSPKSPDKAHLNLHINSLELGDSAVYFCASRTPYESGELFFGEGSRLTVL.

As to this clonotype: A much larger clone sits a single nucleotide away, making a read error possible. The chain joins TRBV11-3 to TRBJ2-7, with 8 positions matching TRBD2. This CDR3 is 16 amino acids long. Trimming at V came to 0 bases and at J to 7 bases, leaving 11 bases not matched to a gene. Germline V CDR1 and CDR2: SGHNT, YENEEA. The CDR3 protein is CASSLDSWLAGGEQYF. The CDR3 nucleotides read TGTGCCAGCAGCTTAGATTCTTGGCTAGCGGGCGGTGAGCAGTACTTC. Together with reference TRBV11-3 and TRBJ2-7, the CDR3 gives the full variable domain: EAGVVQSPRYKIIEKKQPVAFWCNPISGHNTLYWYLQNLGQGPELLIRYENEEAVDDSQLPKDRFSAERLKGVDSTLKIQPAELGDSAVYLCASSLDSWLAGGEQYFGPGTRLTVT.

In this sample, this clonotype is medium-sized (0.01 to 0.1%). The chain has TRBV7-8 and TRBJ1-5; the match to TRBD1 covers 9 bases. V shed 5 bases and J 6 bases; nucleotides not matched to a gene: 8. CDR1 SGHVS and CDR2 FQNEAQ come from the germline V gene. CDR3 length: 15 residues. This CDR3 reads CASSVTTGGGQPQHF. CDR3 DNA sequence: TGTGCCAGCAGCGTAACGACAGGGGGTGGTCAGCCCCAGCATTTT.

Sample share makes this clonotype medium-sized. CDR3 region: CATSDLQGTNTGELFF. As DNA, the CDR3 is TGTGCCACCAGTGATTTACAGGGAACGAACACCGGGGAGCTGTTTTTT. This chain connects TRBV24-1 to TRBJ2-2; D perhaps matches TRBD1 (6 bases). Germline lookup yields CDR1 KGHDR and CDR2 SFDVKD. The CDR3 extends over 16 amino acids. Deletions cut 1 base from V and 0 bases from J, with 8 bases between.

The sample holds many counts of this clonotype. The rearrangement joins TRBV27 to TRBJ2-2, with D possibly called TRBD1 or TRBD2 (6 bases each). The CDR3 extends over 14 amino acids. V was clipped by 11 bases and J by 6 bases, with 19 bases between them. The germline gives CDR1 MNHEY, CDR2 SMNVEV (reference sequence). The CDR3 loop reads CAARGGLHPGELFF. For the CDR3, the DNA is TGTGCCGCGAGAGGGGGGTTACACCCCGGGGAGCTGTTTTTT.

This clonotype turned up a few times. The genes are TRBV4-2 and TRBJ2-5; no clear D. TRBJ2-7 matches the DNA end more closely, so the J call is doubtful. Germline V gene data show CDR1 as LGHNA and CDR2 as YNFKEQ. CDR3 length equals 14 residues. The CDR3 spells CASSQGDNTYEQYF. DNA of the CDR3: TGTGCCAGCAGCCAAGGCGACAACACCTACGAGCAGTACTTC.

The table lists this clonotype with many counts. V usage is TRBV28 and J usage is TRBJ1-2; tentative D call: TRBD1 (5 bases). CDR3 length: 13 amino acids. Germline loops: CDR1 MDHEN, CDR2 SYDVKM. Trimming pared 5 bases from V and 2 bases from J, leaving 9 bases between. CDR3 sequence reads: CASSTGLNYGYTF. CDR3 nucleotide sequence: TGTGCCAGCAGTACAGGACTCAACTATGGCTACACCTTC.

By sample share, this clonotype is medium-sized. The V gene is TRBV5-1, the J gene TRBJ2-7; TRBD2 might be the D (5 bases). V lost 1 base to trimming and J lost 2 bases, with 10 bases between them. The CDR3 totals 14 residues. Germline CDR1 SGHRS, CDR2 YFSETQ. The CDR3 DNA is TGCGCCAGCAGCTTGTCACCGGGGACCTACGAGCAGTACTTC. It encodes CASSLSPGTYEQYF.

About this clonotype itself: Here the CDR3 omits its conserved ending phenylalanine or tryptophan, so a read error is the likely source. It is unclear where the CDR3 begins or ends on the DNA, so no DNA is shown, and the CDR3 is as TCRdb lists it. CDR3 protein: CASSLSGANYGYTFGS. This chain joins TRBV7-9 and TRBJ2-7. Germline lookup yields CDR1 SEHNR and CDR2 FQNEAQ (reference sequence). The CDR3 comprises 16 residues, both ends counted.

This clonotype was recorded at least ten times. The chain joins TRBV5-4 to TRBJ2-3; TRBD2 matches 10 bases. CDR3 length equals 16 residues. The germline V gene has CDR1 SGHNT and CDR2 YYREEE (reference sequence). The trim removed 5 bases at V and 9 bases at J, leaving 15 bases unmatched. The CDR3 protein is CASRRLAGAGGGTQYF. CDR3 DNA: TGTGCCAGCAGACGGCTAGCGGGGGCCGGGGGAGGGACGCAGTATTTT.

This clonotype was recorded at least ten times. The rearrangement links TRBV6-1 to TRBJ2-7; TRBD2 might be the D (6 bases). Germline V gene sequence: CDR1 MNHNS, CDR2 SASEGT. This CDR3 comprises 12 residues. The V gene lost 0 bases and the J gene lost 6 bases, with 6 bases spanning the gap. The CDR3, as DNA: TGTGCCAGCAGTGAAGCGGGGGGCGAGCAGTACTTC. This gives the protein CASSEAGGEQYF.

Details on this clonotype: A much larger clone differs from this one at a single base, so this may be a read error. The rearrangement links TRBV5-8 to TRBJ2-5; TRBD1 agrees at 10 bases. The DNA matches TRBJ2-7 better at its end, which makes the J call doubtful. The CDR3 totals 13 residues. From germline, CDR1 is SGHTS and CDR2 YDEGEE. The CDR3 DNA reads as TGCGCCAGCAGGGCCGGGACAGGGGACGAGCAGTACTTC. Encoded protein: CASRAGTGDEQYF.

This clonotype was observed a few times. The chain carries TRBV20-1 and TRBJ2-5; a weak D match, TRBD1 (6 bases). Germline V gene lookup returns CDR1 DFQATT and CDR2 SNEGSKA (reference sequence). This CDR3 is 14 amino acids long. Trimming removed 4 bases from V and 5 bases from J, with 17 bases in between. Here the CDR3 DNA reads TGCAGTGCTATCACCGGGACAAAAGGGGAGACCCAGTACTTC. Protein: CSAITGTKGETQYF.

There are many counts of this clonotype. J is TRBJ1-1 and V is TRBV19; possible D gene TRBD1, 6 bases. The CDR3 spans 14 residues. Germline V gives CDR1 LNHDA, CDR2 SQIVND (reference sequence). The V end was cut by 6 bases, the J end by 1 base, with 12 bases between. The CDR3 here is CASSHRAENTEAFF. The CDR3 nucleotides read TGTGCCAGTAGCCACAGGGCCGAGAACACTGAAGCTTTCTTT.